Each of the 20 T cell receptor beta chains below was sequenced from the same sample in a study of shared clonotypes between healthy human individuals. Measured with immunoSEQ multiplex PCR; TCRdb has only the in-frame clones, and not every one. The sample lists some 650,000 clones; roughly 97% were seen once. The sequenced sample consisted of naive CD4+ T cells sorted from blood. Described subset: CD45RA+ positively selected. The receptors shown here come from a woman aged 25 to 45 in good health.

The rearrangement uses TRBV4-1 and TRBJ2-7; weak D call: TRBD1 (6 bases). Germline loops: CDR1 MGHRA, CDR2 YSYEKL. The V end lost 1 base, the J end lost 0 bases, and 13 bases lay between the germline ends. This CDR3 has 16 residues. CDR3 sequence reads: CASSQAGHFNSYEQYF. In DNA, the CDR3 is TGCGCCAGCAGCCAAGCGGGACACTTCAACTCCTACGAGCAGTACTTC.

The chain links TRBV27 to TRBJ2-3; possibly TRBD1 for D (8 bases). Trimming took 6 bases from V and 2 from J, leaving 24 bases between them. The CDR3 has 18 amino acids. Germline CDR1 is MNHEY and CDR2 is SMNVEV (reference sequence). The CDR3 sequence is CASRPHLGQGGDTDTQYF. CDR3 bases: TGTGCCAGCAGGCCCCATCTTGGACAGGGAGGGGACACAGATACGCAGTATTTT.

The chain links TRBV5-1 to TRBJ2-5; D not certain. CDR1 is SGHRS, CDR2 YFSETQ, per germline. CDR3 length: 13 residues. Trimming stripped 4 bases from V and 2 bases from J, with 9 bases between. The CDR3 spells CASSRLGQETQYF. CDR3 sequence (DNA): TGCGCCAGCAGCCGACTGGGGCAAGAGACCCAGTACTTC.

V usage is TRBV19 and J usage is TRBJ2-1; the D gene is possibly TRBD2 (6 bases). Germline CDR1 LNHDA, CDR2 SQIVND (reference sequence). The CDR3 is made up of 17 amino acids. Trimming cost V 1 base and J 3 bases, with 16 bases left between them. The CDR3 bases are TGTGCCAGTAGTATAGTAGCGGATAGCGGAAGCTACAATGAGCAGTTCTTC. Amino acid sequence: CASSIVADSGSYNEQFF.

This clone was seen just once. The gene calls are TRBV19 and TRBJ1-6, with 9 positions matching TRBD1. Per the germline V gene, CDR1 is LNHDA and CDR2 is SQIVND (reference sequence). V was clipped by 9 bases and J by 8 bases; unmatched bases: 8. This CDR3 has 14 residues. In nucleotides, the CDR3 is TGTGCCAGGTCTCCGGGACAGGGCTATTCACCCCTCCACTTT. Translating it yields CARSPGQGYSPLHF.

The chain is built from TRBV27 and TRBJ2-5; 8 bases fit TRBD1. Unmatched junction bases numbered 11, after V lost 6 bases and J lost 5 bases. Per germline, CDR1 MNHEY and CDR2 SMNVEV (reference sequence). CDR3 length: 15 residues. CDR3 loop: CASSHGQGGLETQYF. The CDR3 nucleotides read TGTGCCAGCAGCCATGGACAGGGTGGATTGGAGACCCAGTACTTC.

The chain is built from TRBV28 and TRBJ1-2; weak D call: TRBD1 (6 bases). The CDR3 spans 14 residues. V lost 4 bases and J lost 7, with 16 bases in between. In germline, CDR1 is MDHEN, CDR2 SYDVKM. This CDR3 is CASSWGGGRLGYTF. DNA of the CDR3: TGTGCCAGCAGTTGGGGAGGGGGGCGCCTTGGCTACACCTTC.

The sample holds a few counts of this clone. This sequence joins TRBV28 and TRBJ2-2, with 8 nucleotides matching TRBD2. Germline V gene lookup returns CDR1 MDHEN and CDR2 SYDVKM. CDR3 size: 19 residues. V shed 3 bases, J shed 0 bases, and the junction held 12 bases outside the gene matches. CDR3 protein: CASSFPSGRATPNTGELFF. The CDR3 bases are TGTGCCAGCAGTTTCCCCTCCGGGAGGGCCACTCCGAACACCGGGGAGCTGTTTTTT.

The J gene is TRBJ1-1, the V gene TRBV5-1; D is unclear. This CDR3 is 13 amino acids long. V gave up 4 bases and J gave up 1 base, with 8 bases separating them. Germline V gene sequence: CDR1 SGHRS, CDR2 YFSETQ. In DNA form, the CDR3 reads TGCGCCAGCAGCGAGCAGGAGAACACTGAAGCTTTCTTT. Its protein product is CASSEQENTEAFF.

The gene calls are TRBV27 and TRBJ1-2, with 7 bases that match TRBD1. Germline values: CDR1 MNHEY, CDR2 SMNVEV (reference sequence). There are 15 residues in the CDR3. The V segment lost 4 bases and the J segment 4 bases; nucleotides outside the gene matches: 9. The CDR3 sequence: CASSSTGLLGYGYTF. The CDR3, as DNA: TGTGCCAGCAGTTCGACAGGGTTATTAGGCTATGGCTACACCTTC.

The chain recombines TRBV21-1 with TRBJ2-7. TRBV21-1 is listed as a pseudogene. CDR3 length: 10 amino acids. The CDR3 sequence is CASSRTEQYF. The DNA of the CDR3 is TGTGCCAGCAGCAGGACCGAGCAGTACTTC.

This chain joins TRBV2 and TRBJ1-5; D not resolved. From germline, CDR1 is SNHLY and CDR2 FYNNEI. This CDR3 is 14 amino acids long. V lost 2 bases and J 9 bases, leaving 14 bases between the germline ends. The CDR3, as DNA: TGTGCCAGCAGTGAACCTGGGCGTTCGGGGCCCCAGCATTTT. Amino acids: CASSEPGRSGPQHF.

The rearrangement links TRBV15 to TRBJ1-1, with TRBD1 as a possible D gene (5 bases). Trimming cost V 1 base and J 4 bases, with 19 bases left between them. Per the germline V gene, CDR1 is LNHNV and CDR2 is YYDKDF (reference sequence). The CDR3 sequence is 17 residues long. The CDR3 sequence is CATSRGGTLTFLTEAFF. In nucleotides, the CDR3 is TGTGCCACCAGCAGAGGAGGGACGCTTACATTCCTCACTGAAGCTTTCTTT. The full variable domain, completed using reference TRBV15 and TRBJ1-1, is DAMVIQNPRYQVTQFGKPVTLSCSQTLNHNVMYWYQQKSSQAPKLLFHYYDKDFNNEADTPDNFQSRRPNTSFCFLDIRSPGLGDTAMYLCATSRGGTLTFLTEAFFGQGTRLTVV.

The V gene is TRBV19, the J gene TRBJ1-1, with D possibly TRBD1 on 6 matching bases. The CDR3 has 18 residues. Germline CDR1 is LNHDA and CDR2 is SQIVND (reference sequence). V was cut by 7 bases and J by 0 bases, with 24 bases left in between. This CDR3 is CASKLNRQGRPMNTEAFF. Here the CDR3 DNA reads TGTGCCAGTAAACTCAACCGCCAGGGGCGACCCATGAACACTGAAGCTTTCTTT.

Notes on this clone: The junction departs from the called germline gene at one end, perhaps through a read error. This sequence joins TRBV2 and TRBJ2-7, with 8 bases that match TRBD1. The V gene's germline CDR1 is SNHLY and CDR2 FYNNEI. CDR3 length equals 15 residues. Here the CDR3 DNA reads TGTGCCACGCGTTGGGGTGGAGGACAGGGAGAGGACAGGGTCTTC. This gives the protein CATRWGGGQGEDRVF.

The rearrangement uses TRBV4-2 and TRBJ2-2; TRBD2 matches at 8 bases. The J segment lost 4 bases and the V segment lost 4 bases, leaving 8 bases of the junction unmatched. The CDR3 is 16 amino acids. Germline loops: CDR1 LGHNA, CDR2 YNFKEQ. CDR3 loop: CASSPGGAGVTGELFF. CDR3 sequence (DNA): TGTGCCAGCAGCCCCGGGGGGGCGGGAGTCACCGGGGAGCTGTTTTTT.

The CDR3 sequence: CASSSGRDRGYEQYF. In DNA form, the CDR3 reads TGTGCCAGCAGTTCCGGGAGGGACAGGGGGTACGAGCAGTACTTC. This sequence joins TRBV28 and TRBJ2-7; 11 nucleotides line up with TRBD1. Germline CDR1 and CDR2: MDHEN and SYDVKM. CDR3 size: 15 residues. The V and J ends lost 4 bases and 4 bases, in that order; junction bases with no gene match: 6.

V and J are TRBV6-5 and TRBJ2-7; D unclear. Germline CDR1 reads MNHEY; CDR2 reads SVGAGI. This CDR3 has 15 amino acids. V was shortened by 0 bases and J by 2 bases, with 11 bases between the two germline ends. CDR3 coding DNA: TGTGCCAGCAGTTACTCGGGAACGCAGACCTACGAGCAGTACTTC. It encodes CASSYSGTQTYEQYF.

The chain joins TRBV28 to TRBJ1-2; D may be TRBD1 (5 bases). Germline CDR1 and CDR2: MDHEN and SYDVKM. This CDR3 contains 17 residues. The V and J ends lost 5 bases and 2 bases respectively, with 21 bases between them. CDR3 sequence (DNA): TGTGCCAGCAGTCCCCCTTCTGGAGGGGCGAAGAACTATGGCTACACCTTC. Residues: CASSPPSGGAKNYGYTF.

This chain joins TRBV30 and TRBJ1-2, with 9 nucleotides matching TRBD1. The trim removed 3 bases at V and 4 bases at J, leaving 6 bases unmatched. This CDR3 is built from 14 residues. Germline CDR1 reads GTSNPN; CDR2 reads SVGIG (reference sequence). CDR3 sequence: CAWRRDRDIYGYTF. CDR3 nucleotide sequence: TGTGCCTGGAGACGGGACAGGGATATCTATGGCTACACCTTC.